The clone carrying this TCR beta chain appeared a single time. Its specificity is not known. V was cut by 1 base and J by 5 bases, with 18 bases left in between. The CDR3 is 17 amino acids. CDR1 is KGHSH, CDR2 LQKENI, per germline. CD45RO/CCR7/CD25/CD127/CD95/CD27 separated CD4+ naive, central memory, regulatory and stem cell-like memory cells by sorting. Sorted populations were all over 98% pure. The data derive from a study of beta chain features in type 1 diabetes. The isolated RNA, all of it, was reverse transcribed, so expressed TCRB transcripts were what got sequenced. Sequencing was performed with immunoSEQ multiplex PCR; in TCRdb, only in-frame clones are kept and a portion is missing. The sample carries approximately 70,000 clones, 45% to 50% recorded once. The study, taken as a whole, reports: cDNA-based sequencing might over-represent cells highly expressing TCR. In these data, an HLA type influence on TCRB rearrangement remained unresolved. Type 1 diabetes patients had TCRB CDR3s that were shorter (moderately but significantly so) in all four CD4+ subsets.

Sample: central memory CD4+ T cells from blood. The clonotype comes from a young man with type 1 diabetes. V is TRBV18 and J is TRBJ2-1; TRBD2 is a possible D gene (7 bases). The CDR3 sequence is CASSPRKRGGVDNEQFF. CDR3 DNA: TGTGCCAGCTCACCACGTAAAAGGGGGGGCGTCGACAATGAGCAGTTCTTC.